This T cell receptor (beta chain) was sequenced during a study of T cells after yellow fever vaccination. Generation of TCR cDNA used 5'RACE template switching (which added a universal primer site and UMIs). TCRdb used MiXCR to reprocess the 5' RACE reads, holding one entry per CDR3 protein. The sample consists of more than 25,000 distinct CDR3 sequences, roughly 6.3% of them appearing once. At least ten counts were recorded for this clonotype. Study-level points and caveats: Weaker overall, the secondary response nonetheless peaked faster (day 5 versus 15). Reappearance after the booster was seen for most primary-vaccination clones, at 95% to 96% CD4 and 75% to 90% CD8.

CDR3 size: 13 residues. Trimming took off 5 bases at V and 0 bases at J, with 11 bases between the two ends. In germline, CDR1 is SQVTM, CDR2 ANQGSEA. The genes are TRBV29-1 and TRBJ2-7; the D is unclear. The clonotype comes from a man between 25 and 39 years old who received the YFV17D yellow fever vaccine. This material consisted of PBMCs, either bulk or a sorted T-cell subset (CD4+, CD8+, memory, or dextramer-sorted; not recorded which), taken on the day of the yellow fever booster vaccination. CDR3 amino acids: CSVSAGVSYEQYF. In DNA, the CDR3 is TGCAGCGTTTCAGCAGGAGTCTCCTACGAGCAGTACTTC.